A selection of T cell receptor beta chains follows, all from one sample in a study of T-cell memory formation after mild COVID-19. TCRdb re-called the 5' RACE reads through MiXCR, storing one row per CDR3 protein. The table shows over 300,000 distinct CDR3 sequences, with about 20% occurring only once. The material sequenced was PBMCs or a T cell subset sorted from them (not recorded which). These receptors were obtained from a man between 18 and 35 years old who had mild COVID-19 (a few samples of this study predate the infection). Cell type and time point are not known. The CDR3 runs from the conserved cysteine through the conserved F or W. A D gene is named only where the DNA matches it firmly. Part of the rows lack a size; the others show once, few, many or a class for expanded clones.

abundance	j_gene	d_gene	v_gene	CDR3nt	CDR3aa
NA	TRBJ2-3	NA	TRBV11-2	TGTGCCAGCAGCTTGATCAGGGGCGCCGTATGGGTTGAGGCCACAGATACGCAGTATTTT	CASSLIRGAVWVEATDTQYF
few	TRBJ1-1	TRBD1	TRBV29-1	TGCAGCGTTTCACACGTTGGAGGGGGCAGGGACACTGAAGCTTTCTTT	CSVSHVGGGRDTEAFF
NA	TRBJ2-2	NA	TRBV5-6	TGTGCCAGCAGCTTGCAAGGCGGGGAGCTGTTTTTT	CASSLQGGELFF
few	TRBJ1-5	NA	TRBV11-2	TGTGCCAGCAGCCACGGGTGGGCAGACAATCAGCCCCAGCATTTT	CASSHGWADNQPQHF
many	TRBJ2-3	NA	TRBV3-1	TGTGCCAGCAGCCAAGACCCCGGGAATCCTTTGCAGTATTTT	CASSQDPGNPLQYF
NA	TRBJ2-5	NA	TRBV7-2	TGTGCCAGCAGCTTCCAGACGCAAGAGACCCAGTACTTC	CASSFQTQETQYF
few	TRBJ2-2	NA	TRBV5-1	TGCGCCAGCTATGAGGCCCCGAACACCGGGGAGCTGTTTTTT	CASYEAPNTGELFF
NA	TRBJ1-5	TRBD1	TRBV5-1	TGCGCCAGCAGCCCAGGACAGGGGTATAGCAATCAGCCCCAGCATTTT	CASSPGQGYSNQPQHF
NA	TRBJ2-3	NA	TRBV11-2	TGTGCCAGCCTAGGCGGAGCCCCGGATACGCAGTATTTT	CASLGGAPDTQYF
NA	TRBJ2-2	NA	TRBV7-2	TGTGCCAGCAGCTTAGAGGGTCTTTTGAACACCGGGGAGCTGTTTTTT	CASSLEGLLNTGELFF
once	TRBJ1-5	NA	TRBV5-1	TGCGCCAGCAGCTTGAGGGGGGACAATCAGCCCCAGCATTTT	CASSLRGDNQPQHF
NA	TRBJ2-1	TRBD2	TRBV7-2	TGTGCCGCCAGGACTAGCGGGGGGGCCAATGAGCAGTTCTTC	CAARTSGGANEQFF
few	TRBJ2-2	NA	TRBV27	TGTGCCAGCAGTGTGGTCACGAACACCGGGGAGCTGTTTTTT	CASSVVTNTGELFF
NA	TRBJ1-1	TRBD1	TRBV13	TGTGCCAGCAGCTCTTGGGGACAGGGGGCAAGCAAAACTGAAGCTTTCTTT	CASSSWGQGASKTEAFF
NA	TRBJ2-1	NA	TRBV20-1	TGCAGTGCTAGAGAGGGTGCTTACAATGAGCAGTTCTTC	CSAREGAYNEQFF
few	TRBJ2-5	NA	TRBV28	TGTGCCAGCAACCCCCCGGGACTCGCAAGGGGCTACTTC	CASNPPGLARGYF
few	TRBJ2-7	NA	TRBV6-5	TGTGCCAGCAGTTACGGGGCAGCCCTCGAGCAGTACTTC	CASSYGAALEQYF
many	TRBJ2-1	TRBD1	TRBV5-1	TGCGCCAGCAGCCTGACGGGGACAGGGGGCAATGAGCAGTTCTTC	CASSLTGTGGNEQFF
NA	TRBJ2-7	NA	TRBV5-4	TGTGCCAGCAGTAGGCAGGTCGTCGACGAGCAGTACTTC	CASSRQVVDEQYF
few	TRBJ1-2	TRBD1	TRBV7-9	TGTGCCAGCACCGGGACAGGGTCTAATGGCTACACCTTC	CASTGTGSNGYTF
NA	TRBJ1-3	NA	TRBV15	TGTGCCACCAGCAGAGATGGGAATCCTGGAAACACCATATATTTT	CATSRDGNPGNTIYF
many	TRBJ2-5	TRBD2	TRBV4-2	TGTGCCAGCAGCCCCGGACTAGCGGGCCTTTCGGAGACCCAGTACTTC	CASSPGLAGLSETQYF
few	TRBJ2-2	NA	TRBV29-1	TGCAGCGTTGTGGCCGGGGAGCTGTTTTTT	CSVVAGELFF
many	TRBJ1-5	NA	TRBV5-1	TGCGCCAGCAGCTTGTCGGGGGACAATCAGCCCCAGCATTTT	CASSLSGDNQPQHF
NA	TRBJ2-3	NA	TRBV20-1	TGCAGCGCCTCCCCCGCCGATACGCAGTATTTT	CSASPADTQYF
few	TRBJ2-2	NA	TRBV29-1	TGCAGCGTTGAAGAATGGGGGTTATCCACCGGGGAGCTGTTTTTT	CSVEEWGLSTGELFF
NA	TRBJ2-3	TRBD1	TRBV12-3/TRBV12-4	TGTGCCAGCACCACTGGACAGGTTTCTAGCACAGATACGCAGTATTTT	CASTTGQVSSTDTQYF
NA	TRBJ1-1	NA	TRBV7-2	TGTGCCAGCAGCTCAAATGAGCGCCAGAAAGCTTTCTTT	CASSSNERQKAFF
NA	TRBJ2-2	TRBD2	TRBV4-1	TGCGCCAGCAGCCACCGGGGAACTAGCGGTAGTTACACCGGGGAGCTGTTTTTT	CASSHRGTSGSYTGELFF
NA	TRBJ1-6	NA	TRBV28	TGTGCCAGCAGTTCGACAGGATATAATTCACCCCTCCACTTT	CASSSTGYNSPLHF